The 25 T cell receptor gamma chains below all came from one sample that was sequenced in a study of gamma-delta chains in newborns, infants, children. TCRdb re-analyzed the reads via CATT. The table has over a thousand gamma-chain clones, 2% to 3% seen once. Sequenced material: blood. All receptors derive from a child who was a newborn, infant or young child, either healthy, febrile or measles-vaccinated (not recorded which).

The table lists this clone with a few counts. TCRdb attributes to this sequence the protein of a much larger clone, which differs from the DNA translation at residue 4; a read error is likely, and the protein displayed is translated from the DNA. The rearrangement links TRGV9 to TRGJ1 or TRGJ2. Germline assignment: CDR1 GITISATS and CDR2 ISYDGTV (reference sequence). CDR3 size: 13 residues. The CDR3 protein is CALCEVEYYKKLF. CDR3 sequence (DNA): TGTGCCTTGTGTGAGGTGGAGTATTATAAGAAACTCTTT.

As concerns this clone: TCRdb attributes to this sequence the protein of a much larger clone, which differs from the DNA translation at residue 5; a read error is likely, and the protein displayed is translated from the DNA. This sequence joins TRGV2 and TRGJ1 or TRGJ2. From germline, CDR1 is EGSNGY and CDR2 YDSYNSKV. The length of the CDR3 is 12 residues. CDR3 region: CATWYGQVKKLF. CDR3 sequence (DNA): TGTGCCACCTGGTACGGGCAGGTTAAGAAACTCTTT.

On this clone itself: TCRdb attributes to this sequence the protein of a much larger clone, which differs from the DNA translation at residue 12; a read error is likely, and the protein displayed is translated from the DNA. The same CDR3 arises from other DNA sequences in this sample as well. V usage is TRGV2 and J usage is TRGJP2. The junction had 18 bases not matched to a gene; V was cut back by 0 bases and J by 17 bases. The CDR3 totals 15 residues. Germline CDR1 is EGSNGY and CDR2 is YDSYNSKV. CDR3 sequence: CATWDGHSSDWTKTF. The CDR3 nucleotides are TGTGCCACCTGGGACGGGCATAGTAGTGATTGGACTAAGACGTTT.

This clone ranks as large. Being one base from a much bigger clone, this may be a read error. In the same sample, other DNA sequences code for this CDR3. The J gene is TRGJP, the V gene TRGV9. Germline trimming cut 1 base from V and 4 bases from J; bases unmatched to any gene: 1. Germline assignment: CDR1 GITISATS and CDR2 ISYDGTV (reference sequence). CDR3 length: 16 residues. CDR3 DNA sequence: TGTGCCTTGTGGGAGGTTCAAGAGTTGGGCAAAAAAATCAAGGTATTT. Translation: CALWEVQELGKKIKVF.

This clone was found a few times. A far larger clone is off by one base, so a read error is likely. The sample has other DNA sequences that encode this CDR3 too. The J gene is TRGJ1 or TRGJ2, the V gene TRGV9. CDR1 and CDR2 (germline): GITISATS, ISYDGTV (reference sequence). CDR3 length: 11 residues. The CDR3 loop reads CALWEVRKKLF. The CDR3 DNA reads TGTGCCTTGTGGGAGGTGCGAAAGAAACTATTT.

This clone is large (0.1 to 1%) in the sample. Other DNA sequences within the sample encode an identical CDR3. This chain connects TRGV9 to TRGJP. Germline CDR1 reads GITISATS; CDR2 reads ISYDGTV (reference sequence). The CDR3 consists of 19 residues. After removal of 0 bases from V and 4 bases from J, the junction contained 9 bases not matched to a gene. The CDR3 protein is CALWEVHQLQELGKKIKVF. DNA for the CDR3: TGTGCCTTGTGGGAGGTGCACCAACTCCAAGAGTTGGGCAAAAAAATCAAGGTATTT.

Comment on this clone: Only one base separates this from a far larger clonotype, so it likely reflects a read error. At the DNA level, this CDR3 is encoded by other sequences in the same sample as well. The chain joins TRGV2 to TRGJP1. The CDR3 contains 16 residues. Germline lookup yields CDR1 EGSNGY and CDR2 YDSYNSKV. The V gene end was trimmed by 0 bases and the J gene end by 5 bases; junction bases not matched to a gene: 9. The CDR3 reads CATWDGPRATGWFKIF. DNA of the CDR3: TGTGCCACCTGGGACGGGCCTAGGGCTACTGGTTGGTTCAAGATATTT.

This clone is termed large. Other DNA sequences within the sample encode an identical CDR3. The rearrangement joins TRGV9 to TRGJP. The length of the CDR3 is 16 residues. V shed 1 base, J shed 6 bases, and the junction held 3 bases outside the gene matches. Germline lookup yields CDR1 GITISATS and CDR2 ISYDGTV (reference sequence). CDR3 bases: TGTGCCTTGTGGGAGGTTAGAGAGTTGGGCAAAAAAATCAAGGTATTT. Translating it yields CALWEVRELGKKIKVF.

In regard to this clone: Just one base apart from a much larger clone, this may be a read error. The gene calls are TRGV9 and TRGJP2. The CDR3 is 17 amino acids. Germline V gene data show CDR1 as GITISATS and CDR2 as ISYDGTV (reference sequence). The junction had 16 bases not matched to a gene; V was cut back by 5 bases and J by 4 bases. The CDR3 DNA sequence: TGTGCCTTGTGGGGCCCTATACGGGGGCTTAGTGATTGGATCAAGACGTTT. Translated, it gives CALWGPIRGLSDWIKTF.

Turning to this clone: It is likely a read error: a sequence one base away is far more abundant. The chain joins TRGV8 to TRGJ1 or TRGJ2. Germline V gene data show CDR1 as VENAVY and CDR2 as YDSYNSRV. This CDR3 contains 11 residues. The CDR3: CATWPYYKKLF. CDR3 bases: TGCGCCACCTGGCCCTATTATAAGAAACTCTTT.

This clone is labeled large. The rearrangement uses TRGV2 and TRGJ1 or TRGJ2. Looked up from germline, CDR1 is EGSNGY and CDR2 is YDSYNSKV. Unmatched junction bases numbered 1, after V lost 1 base and J lost 1 base. The CDR3 extends over 13 amino acids. The CDR3 here is CATWDGNYYKKLF. The CDR3 nucleotides read TGTGCCACCTGGGACGGTAATTATTATAAGAAACTCTTT.

This clone was seen only a few times. TCRdb's listed protein matches a much larger clone and diverges from this DNA's translation at residue 14, likely through a read error; the protein shown comes from the DNA. The J gene is TRGJP, the V gene TRGV8. Germline CDR1 reads VENAVY; CDR2 reads YDSYNSRV. The CDR3 has 16 residues. CDR3 DNA: TGTGCCACCTGGGCCCAGCAAGAGTTGGGCAAAAAAATCAGGGTATTT. Translating gives CATWAQQELGKKIRVF.

Turning to this clone: A far more abundant clone sits one base away, making this likely a read error. This CDR3 is also generated by other DNA sequences in the sample. This rearrangement joins TRGV8 to TRGJP1. This CDR3 spans 13 amino acids. CDR1 is VENAVY, CDR2 YDSYNSRV, per germline. The DNA for the CDR3 is TGTGCCACCTGGGATAAAACTGGTTGGTTCAAAATATTT. This sequence encodes CATWDKTGWFKIF.

In regard to this clone: The TCRdb protein comes from a much larger clone and disagrees with this DNA's translation at residue 2, likely due to a read error; the protein given here is derived from the DNA. This chain joins TRGV9 and TRGJP. Germline V lookup: CDR1 GITISATS, CDR2 ISYDGTV (reference sequence). The CDR3 consists of 16 residues. The CDR3 DNA reads as TGTACCTTGTGGGACCCACAAGAGTTGGGCAAAAAAATCAAGGTATTT. Its translation is CTLWDPQELGKKIKVF.

The sample holds a few counts of this clone. A far larger clone is one base from this, pointing to a likely read error. The sample carries other DNA sequences with the same CDR3. V is TRGV2 and J is TRGJP. V lost 0 bases, J lost 10 bases, and 6 bases stayed unmatched. The length of the CDR3 is 16 residues. In germline, CDR1 is EGSNGY, CDR2 YDSYNSKV. The CDR3 DNA reads as TGTGCCACCTGGGACGGGGGAGAATTGGGCAAAAAAATCAAGGTATTT. Its protein product is CATWDGGELGKKIKVF.

This clone was counted a few times. The protein TCRdb gives is from a much larger clone and does not agree with this DNA's translation at residue 3, likely a read error; the protein shown here comes from the DNA. The chain combines TRGV3 with TRGJ1 or TRGJ2. Germline V lookup: CDR1 VTNTFY, CDR2 YDVSTARD (reference sequence). The CDR3 contains 13 residues. CDR3 loop: CAAWDRQHYKKLF. CDR3 nucleotide sequence: TGTGCCGCCTGGGACAGGCAGCATTATAAGAAACTCTTT.

With regard to this clone: Since a far larger clone is one base different, this is likely a read error. The same CDR3 also results from other DNA sequences found in this sample. This chain uses TRGV9 with TRGJP. This CDR3 has 16 residues. The V gene's germline CDR1 is GITISATS and CDR2 ISYDGTV (reference sequence). The CDR3 loop reads CALWEGQELGKKIKVF. The CDR3 DNA sequence: TGTGCCTTGTGGGAGGGACAAGAGTTGGGCAAGAAAATCAAGGTATTT.

This clone has more than one count but fewer than ten. The TCRdb record carries a much larger clone's protein, which differs from this DNA's translation at residue 6; a read error is the likely cause, and the protein listed here is the DNA translation. The V and J genes are TRGV9 and TRGJ1 or TRGJ2. The junction had 0 bases not matched to a gene; V was cut back by 3 bases and J by 1 base. CDR1 and CDR2 from the germline V gene are GITISATS and ISYDGTV (reference sequence). This CDR3 region has 12 residues. The CDR3: CALWENYYKKLF. The CDR3 DNA reads TGTGCCTTGTGGGAGAATTATTATAAGAAACTCTTT.

Points on this clone: A much more abundant neighbour one base away suggests this may be a read error. V is TRGV9 and J is TRGJ1 or TRGJ2. V shed 2 bases and J 10 bases; nucleotides not matched to a gene: 5. Looked up from germline, CDR1 is GITISATS and CDR2 is ISYDGTV (reference sequence). The CDR3 has 11 amino acids. CDR3 region: CALWEANKKLF. As DNA, the CDR3 is TGTGCCTTGTGGGAGGCCAACAAGAAACTCTTT.

Only a few counts were recorded for this clone. The TCRdb record carries a much larger clone's protein, which differs from this DNA's translation at residue 5; a read error is the likely cause, and the protein listed here is the DNA translation. V is TRGV9 and J is TRGJP1. CDR1 GITISATS and CDR2 ISYDGTV come from the germline V gene (reference sequence). The CDR3 length is 15 residues. The J segment lost 0 bases and the V segment lost 5 bases, leaving 6 bases of the junction unmatched. The CDR3 protein is CALWGGYTTGWFKIF. The CDR3 DNA follows: TGTGCCTTGTGGGGGGGGTATACCACTGGTTGGTTCAAGATATTT.

With regard to this clone: A read error likely explains why the TCRdb protein, taken from a much larger clone, differs from this DNA's translation at residue 10; the protein shown is translated from the DNA. The chain has TRGV8 and TRGJP1. CDR3 length: 13 residues. Germline assignment: CDR1 VENAVY and CDR2 YDSYNSRV. This chain's CDR3 is CATWDSGGWLKIF. The CDR3 DNA reads TGTGCCACCTGGGATAGTGGTGGTTGGCTCAAGATATTT.

Only a few counts were recorded for this clone. The protein given by TCRdb reflects a much larger clone and differs at residue 14 from this DNA's translation, likely from a read error; the protein shown is the DNA's translation. J is TRGJP and V is TRGV9. CDR1 GITISATS and CDR2 ISYDGTV come from the germline V gene (reference sequence). There are 16 residues in the CDR3. CDR3 residues: CALWEVKELGKKIRVF. CDR3 nucleotides: TGTGCCTTGTGGGAGGTTAAGGAGTTGGGCAAAAAAATCAGGGTATTT.

This clone was recorded a few times. A far larger clone is one base from this, pointing to a likely read error. Other DNA sequences within the sample encode an identical CDR3. The gene calls are TRGV9 and TRGJP. The CDR3 covers 16 residues. The germline V gene has CDR1 GITISATS and CDR2 ISYDGTV (reference sequence). In DNA form, the CDR3 reads TGCGCCTTGTGGGACGTTAAAGAGTTGGGCAAAAAAATCAAGGTATTT. Amino acids: CALWDVKELGKKIKVF.

As regards this clone: A read error is the likely source, as a far larger clone sits one nucleotide away. V gene TRGV9 combines with J gene TRGJP. Germline CDR1 reads GITISATS; CDR2 reads ISYDGTV (reference sequence). The CDR3 has 17 amino acids. The CDR3 spells CALWEVRIELGKRIKVF. CDR3 DNA: TGTGCCTTGTGGGAGGTGCGAATAGAGTTGGGCAAAAGAATCAAGGTATTT.

For the V gene the call is TRGV9; the J gene has no call. In germline, CDR1 is GITISATS, CDR2 ISYDGTV (reference sequence). There are 11 residues in the CDR3. The CDR3 DNA reads TGTGCCGTGTGGGAGGTGCATAACAAACTATTT. It codes for CAVWEVHNKLF.